Each of the 7 T cell receptor beta chains below was sequenced from the same sample in a study of T cell repertoires in cytomegalovirus infection. TCRdb passed the reads through MiXCR, listing each CDR3 protein once. The data show some 450,000 distinct CDR3 sequences, roughly a third seen once. The sequencing input was PBMCs. The receptors here all came from a human donor in good health (CMV status not recorded). Some clones in this sample may be carry-over from other donors' samples.

The CDR3 DNA is TGTGCCAGCAGTTTAGGTGCCTCAGCTTTCTTT. This gives the protein CASSLGASAFF. This chain connects TRBV27 to TRBJ1-1; D not resolved. Germline V gene data show CDR1 as MNHEY and CDR2 as SMNVEV (reference sequence). V lost 2 bases to trimming and J lost 10 bases, with 8 bases between them. This CDR3 comprises 11 residues.

This clonotype was counted many times. The V call is TRBV7-2, the J call TRBJ2-3, with 9 bases matching TRBD2. CDR1 SGHTA and CDR2 FQGNSA come from the germline V gene. The CDR3 contains 15 residues. Unmatched junction bases numbered 3, after V lost 5 bases and J lost 0 bases. CDR3 in DNA: TGTGCCAGCAGCCGTAGCGGGGGAAGCACAGATACGCAGTATTTT. This encodes CASSRSGGSTDTQYF.

This clonotype has at least ten counts. The genes are TRBV7-2 and TRBJ2-5, with D possibly being TRBD1 (5 bases). The CDR3 spans 14 residues. With 4 bases removed from V and 1 base from J, the gap between germline ends came to 10 bases. The V gene's germline CDR1 is SGHTA and CDR2 FQGNSA. This CDR3 reads CASSYDSFQETQYF. The CDR3 DNA sequence: TGTGCCAGCAGCTATGACAGCTTCCAAGAGACCCAGTACTTC.

This clonotype was detected ten times or more. The rearrangement joins TRBV7-8 to TRBJ2-3, with D perhaps matching TRBD1 (5 bases). The germline gives CDR1 SGHVS, CDR2 FQNEAQ. The CDR3 length is 14 residues. Trimming left V 5 bases short and J 2 bases short, with 11 bases between. The CDR3 sequence: CASSLPGITDTQYF. CDR3 sequence (DNA): TGTGCCAGCAGCCTACCAGGGATCACAGATACGCAGTATTTT.

This clonotype was seen many times. V gene TRBV4-1 combines with J gene TRBJ2-7, with D possibly TRBD1 on 7 matching bases. CDR3 length equals 14 residues. Per germline, CDR1 MGHRA and CDR2 YSYEKL. V was pared by 4 bases and J by 2 bases, with 12 bases between. The CDR3 coding sequence is TGCGCCAGCAGCCGCGGGACAGACGCCTACGAGCAGTACTTC. It codes for CASSRGTDAYEQYF.

This chain links TRBV27 with TRBJ1-1, with D possibly TRBD1 on 5 matching bases. CDR1 and CDR2 (germline): MNHEY, SMNVEV (reference sequence). This CDR3 region has 14 residues. V lost 0 bases and J lost 13, with 18 bases in between. CDR3 bases: TGTGCCAGCAGTTTATCGCTCGGGGGGACTGAATATTTCTTT. Translated, it gives CASSLSLGGTEYFF.

This clonotype was detected a few times. The chain joins TRBV4-1 to TRBJ2-2; tentative D call: TRBD1 (5 bases). Trimming cost V 0 bases and J 4 bases, with 18 bases left between them. Germline lookup yields CDR1 MGHRA and CDR2 YSYEKL. The CDR3 is 18 residues long. For the CDR3, the DNA is TGCGCCAGCAGCCAAGAAGGAAGGGTGGGGCGAATCACCGGGGAGCTGTTTTTT. Its protein is CASSQEGRVGRITGELFF.